These 24 T cell receptor beta chains originate from one sample sequenced in a study of cytomegalovirus exposure and HLA in healthy donors (dated by TCRdb to about 2017). The library was obtained by the immunoSEQ multiplex PCR assay. A mixture of 60 forward primers for TCR Vbeta segments and 13 reverse primers for TCR Jbeta segments was used in the multiplex PCR. The source is immuneACCESS, and TCRdb retained only in-frame sequences with V and J called. Part of the clones is not carried over; for the studies checked, unresolved V genes explain less than half of this, and the remainder is unexplained. The sample table holds about 120,000 clones, of which roughly three quarters were seen once. 3% of the sample lies in the top ten. The material sequenced was PBMCs. The receptor set was obtained from a woman under 30 in good health and CMV-seropositive.

This clone occurred once. The chain employs TRBV9 and TRBJ2-7; TRBD1 matches at 9 bases. The CDR3 consists of 15 residues. In germline, CDR1 is SGDLS, CDR2 YYNGEE. V trimming: 0 bases; J trimming: 2 bases; junction bases outside the gene matches: 3. The CDR3 spells CASSVGDRAAYEQYF. The CDR3 nucleotides read TGTGCCAGCAGCGTAGGGGACAGGGCAGCCTACGAGCAGTACTTC.

V usage is TRBV4-1 and J usage is TRBJ1-1; TRBD1 matches 7 bases. The V and J ends lost 4 bases and 5 bases, in that order; junction bases with no gene match: 4. Germline values: CDR1 MGHRA, CDR2 YSYEKL. The CDR3 length is 13 residues. In nucleotides, the CDR3 is TGCGCCAGCAGCCCCCTGACAGGGACTGAAGCTTTCTTT. As protein: CASSPLTGTEAFF.

The chain has TRBV4-2 and TRBJ2-2; 9 bases agree with TRBD1. Germline CDR1 and CDR2: LGHNA and YNFKEQ. The CDR3 spans 23 residues. Losses at the gene ends were 1 base for V and 2 bases for J; bases not matched to a gene: 23. The CDR3 DNA reads TGTGCCAGCAGCCAAGTTTGGGGTAAGATCGGACAGGGGCCAACTCCCAACACCGGGGAGCTGTTTTTT. It yields the protein CASSQVWGKIGQGPTPNTGELFF.

The rearrangement joins TRBV11-1 to TRBJ2-7, with TRBD1 matching over 9 bases. V shed 5 bases and J 4 bases; nucleotides not matched to a gene: 12. Germline V gene data show CDR1 as SGHAT and CDR2 as FQDESV (reference sequence). CDR3 size: 16 residues. CDR3 DNA: TGTGCCAGCAGCATCCTCCCAGGGACAGGGCAATACGAGCAGTACTTC. Its protein is CASSILPGTGQYEQYF.

This clone was observed a few times. The rearrangement joins TRBV5-1 to TRBJ1-2; TRBD1 aligns across 8 bases. J lost 7 bases, V lost 4 bases, and 3 bases had no gene match. Germline V gene sequence: CDR1 SGHRS, CDR2 YFSETQ. The CDR3 is 12 residues long. Written as DNA, the CDR3 is TGCGCCAGCAGCGGACAGGGAATTGGCTACACCTTC. Translating gives CASSGQGIGYTF.

This sequence joins TRBV14 and TRBJ2-1; weak D call: TRBD2 (5 bases). Germline assignment: CDR1 SGHDN and CDR2 FVKESK. The CDR3 is made up of 16 amino acids. Deletions cut 2 bases from V and 2 bases from J, with 13 bases between. The CDR3 is CASSQRLSQAYNEQFF. In nucleotides, the CDR3 is TGTGCCAGCAGCCAAAGACTATCCCAGGCCTACAATGAGCAGTTCTTC.

The V and J genes are TRBV6-6 and TRBJ2-5; 7 positions agree with TRBD2. Germline loops: CDR1 MNHNY, CDR2 SVGAGI (reference sequence). The CDR3 totals 14 residues. V was pared by 6 bases and J by 2 bases, with 6 bases of the junction left unmatched. The CDR3 here is CASSGTTRQETQYF. For the CDR3, the DNA is TGTGCCAGCAGCGGGACTACCAGACAAGAGACCCAGTACTTC.

The chain is built from TRBV7-9 and TRBJ2-4; D is uncertain. The CDR3 runs 17 residues. The ends were cut back, 1 base at V and 0 bases at J, with 13 bases in the middle. CDR1 is SEHNR, CDR2 FQNEAQ, per germline (reference sequence). The CDR3 is CASSLGPGNLAKNIQYF. Written as DNA, the CDR3 is TGTGCCAGCAGCTTAGGGCCAGGAAATCTAGCCAAAAACATTCAGTACTTC. The full variable domain, its missing parts supplied by reference TRBV7-9 and TRBJ2-4, is DTGVSQNPRHKITKRGQNVTFRCDPISEHNRLYWYRQTLGQGPEFLTYFQNEAQLEKSRLLSDRFSAERPKGSFSTLEIQRTEQGDSAMYLCASSLGPGNLAKNIQYFGAGTRLSVL.

The chain employs TRBV6-5 and TRBJ1-1, with a possible D match to TRBD1 (5 bases). The V gene lost 4 bases and the J gene lost 5 bases, with 14 bases spanning the gap. CDR1 is MNHEY, CDR2 SVGAGI, per germline. This CDR3 is built from 14 residues. CDR3 DNA: TGTGCCAGCAGTTCTCGGACGGGGGGGACTGAAGCTTTCTTT. Protein product: CASSSRTGGTEAFF.

This chain joins TRBV6-1 and TRBJ2-1; D is possibly TRBD1 (6 bases). The CDR3 totals 14 residues. Per the germline V gene, CDR1 is MNHNS and CDR2 is SASEGT. The V end lost 8 bases, the J end lost 6 bases, and 17 bases lay between the germline ends. CDR3 coding DNA: TGTGCCAGCCCGGAGAACAGGGAAAGCAATGAGCAGTTCTTC. The encoded protein is CASPENRESNEQFF.

This chain uses TRBV6-5 with TRBJ2-7; D might be TRBD2 (6 bases). Germline CDR1 is MNHEY and CDR2 is SVGAGI. The CDR3 sequence is 14 residues long. V was cut by 6 bases and J by 5 bases, with 17 bases left in between. The CDR3 protein is CASSLLADSHEQYF. In nucleotides, the CDR3 is TGTGCCAGCAGCCTACTAGCTGATAGCCACGAGCAGTACTTC.

J is TRBJ2-5 and V is TRBV5-1; 7 bases match TRBD1. This CDR3 is 14 amino acids long. Unmatched junction bases numbered 2, after V lost 2 bases and J lost 1 base. Germline V gene sequence: CDR1 SGHRS, CDR2 YFSETQ. CDR3 bases: TGCGCCAGCAGCTTCCGGGACAGCCAAGAGACCCAGTACTTC. Its translation: CASSFRDSQETQYF.

This chain connects TRBV30 to TRBJ2-7, with a tentative D call TRBD1 (6 bases). This CDR3 spans 14 amino acids. Germline V gives CDR1 GTSNPN, CDR2 SVGIG (reference sequence). V was pared by 1 base and J by 5 bases, with 15 bases between. The CDR3 bases are TGTGCCTGGAGTGCCCAGGGGATGGGCCACGAGCAGTACTTC. Amino acids: CAWSAQGMGHEQYF.

The rearrangement joins TRBV7-8 to TRBJ1-3; D call uncertain. The germline V gene has CDR1 SGHVS and CDR2 FQNEAQ. Trimming cost V 7 bases and J 0 bases, with 4 bases left between them. The CDR3 spans 12 residues. The CDR3 protein is CASTSSGNTIYF. The CDR3 DNA is TGTGCCAGCACTAGCTCTGGAAACACCATATATTTT.

J is TRBJ2-1 and V is TRBV14; 8 bases are shared with TRBD2. V was clipped by 0 bases and J by 8 bases; unmatched bases: 9. The CDR3 extends over 16 amino acids. Germline V gene sequence: CDR1 SGHDN, CDR2 FVKESK. CDR3 region: CASSQEFPGGLYEQFF. CDR3 DNA sequence: TGTGCCAGCAGCCAAGAGTTTCCGGGAGGGCTTTATGAGCAGTTCTTC.

The V call is TRBV4-2, the J call TRBJ2-5, with 7 bases fitting TRBD1. Gene TRBJ2-7 matches the end of the DNA better, so the J call may be wrong. Germline CDR1 reads LGHNA; CDR2 reads YNFKEQ. The CDR3 is 15 amino acids. The CDR3 DNA reads TGTGCCAGCAGCCAAGTTGAGACAGGGTCCTACGAGCAGTACTTC. Encoded protein: CASSQVETGSYEQYF.

The chain recombines TRBV11-3 with TRBJ2-7, with D perhaps TRBD2 (5 bases). Germline CDR1 SGHNT, CDR2 YENEEA. CDR3 length: 14 residues. Trimming cost V 0 bases and J 1 base, with 7 bases left between them. The CDR3 is CASSLEGSSYEQYF. CDR3 in DNA: TGTGCCAGCAGCTTAGAAGGGAGTTCCTACGAGCAGTACTTC.

The table lists this clone with a few counts. This chain connects TRBV6-1 to TRBJ1-4; 7 nucleotides align to TRBD1. The CDR3 is made up of 14 amino acids. V trimming: 8 bases; J trimming: 7 bases; junction bases outside the gene matches: 10. Germline V gene sequence: CDR1 MNHNS, CDR2 SASEGT. The CDR3 spells CASWVPTGSEKLFF. DNA of the CDR3: TGTGCCAGCTGGGTTCCGACAGGGAGTGAAAAACTGTTTTTT.

In DNA form, the CDR3 reads TGTGCCAGCAGTTTAGCGTCAGACAGAGCAGAGACCCAGTACTTC. It yields the protein CASSLASDRAETQYF. The genes are TRBV28 and TRBJ2-5; D is possibly TRBD1 (5 bases). CDR1 and CDR2 from the germline V gene are MDHEN and SYDVKM. This CDR3 is 15 amino acids long. V lost 2 bases and J 4 bases, leaving 14 bases between the germline ends.

The rearrangement links TRBV28 to TRBJ2-7, with D possibly TRBD1 on 6 matching bases. There are 15 residues in the CDR3. The germline V gene has CDR1 MDHEN and CDR2 SYDVKM. V was clipped by 3 bases and J by 3 bases, with 15 bases between them. CDR3 amino acids: CASSFPGPGDYEQYF. Here the CDR3 DNA reads TGTGCCAGCAGTTTTCCGGGTCCAGGGGACTACGAGCAGTACTTC. The full variable domain, with the rest looked up from reference TRBV28 and TRBJ2-7, is DVKVTQSSRYLVKRTGEKVFLECVQDMDHENMFWYRQDPGLGLRLIYFSYDVKMKEKGDIPEGYSVSREKKERFSLILESASTNQTSMYLCASSFPGPGDYEQYFGPGTRLTVT.

The V call is TRBV13, the J call TRBJ1-3; D remains unclear. The CDR3 covers 14 residues. Per the germline V gene, CDR1 is PRHDT and CDR2 is FYEKMQ (reference sequence). The V and J ends lost 5 bases and 0 bases respectively, with 8 bases between them. The CDR3 DNA is TGTGCCAGCAGCCCACGGGACTCTGGAAACACCATATATTTT. As protein: CASSPRDSGNTIYF.

The J gene is TRBJ1-2, the V gene TRBV5-4, with TRBD1 as a possible D gene (6 bases). V was pared by 2 bases and J by 8 bases, with 16 bases between. The CDR3 is 14 amino acids. Germline lookup yields CDR1 SGHNT and CDR2 YYREEE (reference sequence). The CDR3 here is CASSLDRMSMGYTF. The CDR3 region has the DNA TGTGCCAGCAGCTTAGACAGGATGTCTATGGGCTACACCTTC.

The chain couples TRBV28 to TRBJ1-1; 9 bases are shared with TRBD1. From germline, CDR1 is MDHEN and CDR2 SYDVKM. Trimming at V came to 6 bases and at J to 6 bases, leaving 14 bases not matched to a gene. The CDR3 extends over 16 amino acids. CDR3 in amino acids: CASRPGQGFLIAEAFF. As DNA, the CDR3 is TGTGCCAGCAGACCGGGACAGGGCTTTTTAATAGCTGAAGCTTTCTTT.

The genes are TRBV2 and TRBJ1-2; tentative D call: TRBD1 (5 bases). Germline values: CDR1 SNHLY, CDR2 FYNNEI. Trimming left V 8 bases short and J 0 bases short, with 7 bases between. The CDR3 is 12 residues long. The CDR3 nucleotides are TGTGCCAGCGGGACTGCTAACTATGGCTACACCTTC. It codes for CASGTANYGYTF.